This TCR beta chain came from a study of CD8+ T cells in alopecia areata. Study in general: Tofacitinib was taken orally by treated patients, and the dose was 5 to 10 mg twice daily.

Germline-derived CDR1 and CDR2 are SQVTM and ANQGSEA. The CDR3 is 10 amino acids. V was pared by 4 bases and J by 5 bases, with 5 bases between. The investigators collected lesional scalp punch biopsies and peripheral blood from alopecia areata patients. CD4+ and CD8+ T cells were sorted from PBMCs stained for CD3, CD4 and CD8. Notes on this clone: What it binds is unknown.

General study findings and limits: In scalp samples, resident alphabeta T cells of normal skin are also sequenced.

Extracted from the samples, RNA was reverse transcribed into cDNA to serve as the sequencing template. TCRdb keeps only in-frame clones here, not all; method: immunoSEQ multiplex PCR. The sample lists around 250,000 clones; under 70% were seen once. This clonotype originated in a human donor with alopecia areata. Source: CD4+ T cells sorted from blood, taken at week 0. This chain links TRBV29-1 with TRBJ2-5; no definite D call. CDR3 in amino acids: CSVGLETQYF. CDR3 nucleotide sequence: TGCAGCGTTGGGTTGGAGACCCAGTACTTC.